This passage covers 19 T cell receptor beta chains from one sample sequenced in a study of T cell responses to AZD1222 COVID-19 vaccine. Data came from immunoSEQ multiplex PCR; TCRdb stores just in-frame clones and leaves some out. The table shows around 140,000 clones, with about 89% occurring only once. The sample consisted of peripheral blood, taken 28 days after the second dose of the MenACWY control vaccine. These receptors all come from an adult who received the MenACWY meningococcal vaccine as a control.

The chain links TRBV19 to TRBJ2-7; 9 positions agree with TRBD1. This CDR3 region has 14 residues. Germline trimming cut 4 bases from V and 1 base from J; bases unmatched to any gene: 2. Germline loops: CDR1 LNHDA, CDR2 SQIVND (reference sequence). DNA of the CDR3: TGTGCCAGTAGTACGGACAGGGGTTCCTACGAGCAGTACTTC. Amino acid sequence: CASSTDRGSYEQYF.

The chain employs TRBV5-6 and TRBJ1-4; TRBD1 matches 7 bases. Germline assignment: CDR1 SGHDT and CDR2 YYEEEE. This CDR3 is built from 15 residues. V was pared by 1 base and J by 7 bases, with 7 bases of the junction left unmatched. CDR3 residues: CASSLFGDRGEKLFF. In DNA form, the CDR3 reads TGTGCCAGCAGCTTGTTTGGGGACAGAGGTGAAAAACTGTTTTTT.

The rearrangement uses TRBV5-6 and TRBJ1-2; the match to TRBD1 covers 8 bases. There are 15 residues in the CDR3. Germline CDR1 and CDR2: SGHDT and YYEEEE. The J segment lost 5 bases and the V segment lost 5 bases, leaving 11 bases of the junction unmatched. The CDR3 sequence: CASRRGQGVPYGYTF. The CDR3 nucleotides read TGTGCCAGCAGACGCGGACAGGGAGTCCCTTATGGCTACACCTTC.

The chain couples TRBV19 to TRBJ1-4, with 7 nucleotides matching TRBD1. This CDR3 has 15 residues. With 6 bases clipped from V and 4 bases from J, the junction kept 8 bases outside the gene matches. In germline, CDR1 is LNHDA, CDR2 SQIVND (reference sequence). CDR3 sequence: CASSATGAVNEKLFF. The CDR3 DNA sequence: TGTGCCAGTAGCGCCACAGGGGCAGTTAATGAAAAACTGTTTTTT.

For this clone: This CDR3 is also generated by other DNA sequences in the sample. The V gene is TRBV7-9, the J gene TRBJ1-4; D uncertain. V lost 1 base to trimming and J lost 7 bases, with 7 bases between them. Germline V lookup: CDR1 SEHNR, CDR2 FQNEAQ (reference sequence). This CDR3 spans 13 amino acids. This CDR3 is CASSLVGVEKLFF. CDR3 nucleotide sequence: TGTGCCAGCAGCTTAGTTGGGGTTGAAAAACTGTTTTTT.

The chain couples TRBV7-2 to TRBJ2-3, with a weak D call TRBD2 (5 bases). V dropped 4 bases and J dropped 2 bases, with 10 bases sitting between them. The germline CDR1 and CDR2 sequences are SGHTA and FQGNSA. The CDR3 length is 14 residues. CDR3 coding DNA: TGTGCCAGCAGCTGGAGGATCGACACAGATACGCAGTATTTT. This sequence encodes CASSWRIDTDTQYF.

The rearrangement uses TRBV9 and TRBJ2-2; D not resolved. The CDR3 covers 13 residues. V was shortened by 4 bases and J by 2 bases, with 6 bases between the two germline ends. CDR1 is SGDLS and CDR2 is YYNGEE in the germline V gene. CDR3 coding DNA: TGTGCCAGCAGCCCTCATAACACCGGGGAGCTGTTTTTT. This translates into CASSPHNTGELFF. The full variable domain, rest sourced from reference TRBV9 and TRBJ2-2, is DSGVTQTPKHLITATGQRVTLRCSPRSGDLSVYWYQQSLDQGLQFLIQYYNGEERAKGNILERFSAQQFPDLHSELNLSSLELGDSALYFCASSPHNTGELFFGEGSRLTVL.

This clone has just one count. The chain employs TRBV27 and TRBJ2-7; 9 nucleotides align to TRBD2. This CDR3 spans 18 amino acids. The trim removed 8 bases at V and 3 bases at J, leaving 20 bases unmatched. The germline CDR1 and CDR2 sequences are MNHEY and SMNVEV (reference sequence). In nucleotides, the CDR3 is TGTGCCAGCGGGGGAGGGGAACTAGCGGGTAAAAATTTCTACGAGCAGTACTTC. This gives the protein CASGGGELAGKNFYEQYF.

The chain combines TRBV18 with TRBJ2-5; 8 bases are a match to TRBD2. The ends lost 3 bases at V and 4 bases at J; junction bases unmatched: 10. Per the germline V gene, CDR1 is KGHSH and CDR2 is LQKENI. The CDR3 loop spans 16 amino acids. CDR3 DNA sequence: TGTGCCAGCTCACCGCCTCGAGGAGCGGGGGTAGAGACCCAGTACTTC. Encoded protein: CASSPPRGAGVETQYF.

The V gene is TRBV6-2 or TRBV6-3, the J gene TRBJ2-5; weak D call: TRBD1 (5 bases). The germline gives CDR1 MNHEY, CDR2 SVGEGT. V was pared by 0 bases and J by 4 bases, with 9 bases between. The CDR3 contains 14 residues. As DNA, the CDR3 is TGTGCCAGCAGTTACTCAGGGGCCTCAGAGACCCAGTACTTC. Protein: CASSYSGASETQYF.

The V gene is TRBV2, the J gene TRBJ2-5; TRBD2 is a possible D gene (7 bases). The V end lost 7 bases, the J end lost 2 bases, and 14 bases lay between the germline ends. Germline CDR1 reads SNHLY; CDR2 reads FYNNEI. There are 14 residues in the CDR3. The CDR3 sequence is CASNWAGAQETQYF. The CDR3 DNA is TGTGCCAGCAACTGGGCGGGGGCACAAGAGACCCAGTACTTC.

This clone was seen a single time. This chain links TRBV18 with TRBJ2-1; D may be TRBD2 (6 bases). Germline CDR1 reads KGHSH; CDR2 reads LQKENI. The germline V and J ends were trimmed by 3 bases and 2 bases, with 11 bases remaining between them. CDR3 size: 15 residues. The CDR3 DNA is TGTGCCAGCTCACCCGATAGCGGCGCCTACAATGAGCAGTTCTTC. Translating gives CASSPDSGAYNEQFF.

The rearrangement joins TRBV7-3 to TRBJ2-3; D is ambiguous. The germline V gene encodes CDR1 SGHTA and CDR2 FQGTGA. The CDR3 loop spans 12 amino acids. Trimming removed 5 bases at V and 2 bases at J, with 5 bases between. The CDR3 DNA is TGTGCCAGCAGCCCGAACACAGATACGCAGTATTTT. This encodes CASSPNTDTQYF.

V is TRBV14 and J is TRBJ2-7; 7 bases line up with TRBD1. The CDR3 loop spans 14 amino acids. Germline V lookup: CDR1 SGHDN, CDR2 FVKESK. With V trimmed by 4 bases and J by 3 bases, 6 bases remained unmatched. CDR3 sequence reads: CASSPPGQRYEQYF. CDR3 DNA sequence: TGTGCCAGCAGCCCTCCGGGACAGCGCTACGAGCAGTACTTC.

The chain links TRBV27 to TRBJ2-5; the match to TRBD1 covers 7 bases. There are 14 residues in the CDR3. V gave up 5 bases and J gave up 5 bases; unmatched junction bases: 8. In germline, CDR1 is MNHEY, CDR2 SMNVEV (reference sequence). The CDR3 DNA is TGTGCCAGCAGTCTCTCGACAGGGTGGGAGACCCAGTACTTC. Translating it yields CASSLSTGWETQYF.

The rearrangement links TRBV5-1 to TRBJ1-1; D is uncertain. Trimming pared 4 bases from V and 4 bases from J, leaving 17 bases between. Per germline, CDR1 SGHRS and CDR2 YFSETQ. This CDR3 is built from 15 residues. The CDR3 loop is CASSTPGYVGTEAFF. The DNA for the CDR3 is TGCGCCAGCAGCACGCCTGGGTATGTTGGCACTGAAGCTTTCTTT.

The sample holds one count of this clone. CDR3 nucleotides: TGTGCCAGCAGCGTGGACACTGGAGGGTACACTGAAGCTTTCTTT. This encodes CASSVDTGGYTEAFF. The chain links TRBV5-8 to TRBJ1-1; a possible D gene is TRBD1 (5 bases). The CDR3 contains 15 residues. Trimming removed 4 bases from V and 3 bases from J, with 16 bases in between. CDR1 and CDR2 from the germline V gene are SGHTS and YDEGEE.

Worth noting for this clone: It is unclear where the CDR3 begins or ends on the DNA, so no DNA is shown, and the CDR3 is as TCRdb lists it. The chain has TRBV28 and TRBJ2-1; the table names TRBD2, a call not compared with the DNA. Per the germline V gene, CDR1 is MDHEN and CDR2 is SYDVKM. The CDR3 adds up to 17 amino acids, both ends counted. CDR3 in amino acids: CASSSSGEAGGPNEQFF.

This clone was observed a single time. The J gene is TRBJ1-1, the V gene TRBV29-1; D perhaps matches TRBD1 (6 bases). CDR1 and CDR2 from the germline V gene are SQVTM and ANQGSEA. This CDR3 has 14 amino acids. Trimming removed 7 bases from V and 1 base from J, with 16 bases in between. As DNA, the CDR3 is TGCAGCGCCGGCACAGGGCCCCAGAACACTGAAGCTTTCTTT. Encoded protein: CSAGTGPQNTEAFF. The whole variable domain, remainder taken from reference TRBV29-1 and TRBJ1-1, is SAVISQKPSRDICQRGTSLTIQCQVDSQVTMMFWYRQQPGQSLTLIATANQGSEATYESGFVIDKFPISRPNLTFSTLTVSNMSPEDSSIYLCSAGTGPQNTEAFFGQGTRLTVV.